In its sample, the clone carrying this T cell receptor (beta chain) was seen once. Antigen: not known. The sample originates from a study of long-term antiretroviral therapy in people with HIV. Participants living with HIV all received treatment in the United States. Study-wide findings and caveats: HIV repertoire CDR3 lengths ranged less widely than those of controls. Drawn between about 2004 and 2018, the blood was possibly obtained under older ART regimens.

At the survey level, the v3.0 immunoSEQ assay was run. Measured with immunoSEQ multiplex PCR; TCRdb has only the in-frame clones, and not every one. The sample has some 25,000 clones, approximately 82% seen once. The germline CDR1 and CDR2 sequences are SEHNR and FQNEAQ (reference sequence). The V and J ends lost 8 bases and 1 base, in that order; junction bases with no gene match: 11. The CDR3 consists of 16 residues. This sequence was found in a young man with HIV. The rearrangement uses TRBV7-9 and TRBJ2-5; 9 bases fit TRBD1. This specimen was unsorted PBMCs, taken 3 years after starting antiretroviral therapy. The CDR3 loop reads CASRAGTGRGQETQYF. The CDR3 nucleotides read TGTGCCAGCCGCGCCGGGACAGGGAGGGGCCAAGAGACCCAGTACTTC.